This T cell receptor beta chain was observed in a study of T cell responses to AZD1222 COVID-19 vaccine. On the study more broadly: The study pooled second doses at about 4 or about 12 weeks.

This CDR3 is 15 amino acids long. The V gene lost 0 bases and the J gene lost 0 bases, with 6 bases spanning the gap. Per the germline V gene, CDR1 is LNHDA and CDR2 is SQIVND (reference sequence). Concerning this clone: Its specificity is unknown. The same CDR3 is also encoded by other DNA sequences in this sample.

The data were produced by immunoSEQ multiplex PCR, yet TCRdb's version contains in-frame clones alone and is incomplete. This table holds some 170,000 clones, approximately 94% found once. General observations from the study: Reports say nearly half of spike-specific TCRs go after unmutated variant regions. Donors were chiefly white British, with a greater number of females, and clonal diversity was perhaps underestimated. Spike-specific TCR breadth and depth were elevated following two AZD1222 doses.

This sequence originates from an adult in good health. The sample here was peripheral blood, taken on day 0 of AZD1222 vaccination. The rearrangement uses TRBV19 and TRBJ1-3; D is undetermined. DNA of the CDR3: TGTGCCAGTAGTATAGATCGGTACTCTGGAAACACCATATATTTT. As protein: CASSIDRYSGNTIYF.